This passage covers 24 T cell receptor beta chains from one sample sequenced in a study of T-cell memory formation after mild COVID-19. TCRdb itself ran the 5' RACE reads through MiXCR, one entry per CDR3 protein. The sample records 500,000 to 600,000 distinct CDR3 sequences, approximately 19% being singletons. Sequenced input: PBMCs or a T cell subset sorted from them (not recorded which). The receptors stem from an adult woman who had mild COVID-19 (a few samples of this study predate the infection). Cell type and time point are not known.

The table lists this clonotype with many counts. V usage is TRBV12-3 or TRBV12-4 and J usage is TRBJ2-3, with 15 bases aligning to TRBD2. V shed 6 bases, J shed 3 bases, and the junction held 16 bases outside the gene matches. The CDR3 is 20 residues long. For the CDR3, the DNA is TGTGCCAGCAGCCTTGGACTAGCGGGAGGGCTAACCCGACTTACAGATACGCAGTATTTT. The encoded protein is CASSLGLAGGLTRLTDTQYF.

This clonotype was recorded a few times. The V and J genes are TRBV6-6 and TRBJ2-3, with 8 bases lining up with TRBD2. The J segment lost 2 bases and the V segment lost 6 bases, leaving 10 bases of the junction unmatched. Germline CDR1 reads MNHNY; CDR2 reads SVGAGI (reference sequence). The CDR3 runs to 16 residues. The CDR3 region is CASSQNVLADTDTQYF. Here the CDR3 DNA reads TGTGCCAGCAGCCAAAACGTACTAGCGGACACAGATACGCAGTATTTT.

The rearrangement links TRBV12-3 or TRBV12-4 to TRBJ1-1; D unresolved. The CDR3 runs to 14 residues. The ends were cut back, 1 base at V and 1 base at J, with 7 bases in the middle. CDR3 nucleotide sequence: TGTGCCAGCAGTTTAGTCAGGACGAACACTGAAGCTTTCTTT. Translation gives CASSLVRTNTEAFF.

This clonotype has a handful of counts. V is TRBV11-2 and J is TRBJ2-3; D is ambiguous. Between the trimmed V and J ends, which lost 1 base and 2 bases, there was a span of 13 bases. Germline V gene data show CDR1 as SGHAT and CDR2 as FQNNGV. This CDR3 comprises 16 residues. The CDR3 loop is CASSLGGIGNTDTQYF. The CDR3 DNA sequence: TGTGCCAGCAGCTTAGGTGGGATTGGGAACACAGATACGCAGTATTTT.

The rearrangement links TRBV18 to TRBJ1-4, with D hard to call. V gave up 0 bases and J gave up 8 bases, with 13 bases separating them. CDR1 is KGHSH, CDR2 LQKENI, per germline. The CDR3 runs 15 residues. CDR3: CASSPPSVWEEKLFF. Here the CDR3 DNA reads TGTGCCAGCTCACCACCTTCGGTATGGGAGGAAAAACTGTTTTTT.

The chain employs TRBV27 and TRBJ2-7; 8 nucleotides match TRBD2. Germline assignment: CDR1 MNHEY and CDR2 SMNVEV (reference sequence). With 8 bases clipped from V and 6 bases from J, the junction kept 12 bases outside the gene matches. The CDR3 contains 14 residues. The CDR3 DNA is TGTGCCAGCGCAAAGAGCGGGAGTGTGGGCGAGCAGTACTTC. Translation gives CASAKSGSVGEQYF.

The rearrangement uses TRBV10-3 and TRBJ2-7; 7 nucleotides agree with TRBD2. J lost 0 bases, V lost 0 bases, and 11 bases had no gene match. The CDR3 has 18 amino acids. CDR1 is ENHRY and CDR2 is SYGVKD in the germline V gene. The CDR3 is CAISESTQASGISYEQYF. As DNA, the CDR3 is TGTGCCATCAGTGAGTCGACCCAGGCTAGCGGAATCTCCTACGAGCAGTACTTC.

This clonotype was observed a handful of times. The rearrangement uses TRBV9 and TRBJ2-1, with D perhaps matching TRBD2 (6 bases). Germline lookup yields CDR1 SGDLS and CDR2 YYNGEE. This CDR3 is 16 amino acids long. The V and J ends lost 0 bases and 5 bases respectively, with 15 bases between them. In nucleotides, the CDR3 is TGTGCCAGCAGCGTAGGGGGTCGGGAGCTCAACAATGAGCAGTTCTTC. Encoded protein: CASSVGGRELNNEQFF.

A few counts support this clonotype. The J gene is TRBJ2-3, the V gene TRBV6-2 or TRBV6-3, with 7 nucleotides matching TRBD2. The CDR3 sequence is 16 residues long. V dropped 2 bases and J dropped 0; count of bases not matched to a gene: 5. Germline V gene data show CDR1 as MNHEY and CDR2 as SVGEGT. The CDR3 sequence is CASSYDRRESTDTQYF. The CDR3 DNA reads as TGTGCCAGCAGTTACGACCGGCGGGAGAGCACAGATACGCAGTATTTT.

J is TRBJ1-2 and V is TRBV6-1, with 10 bases matching TRBD1. Germline V gene sequence: CDR1 MNHNS, CDR2 SASEGT. The length of the CDR3 is 14 residues. V was clipped by 4 bases and J by 8 bases; unmatched bases: 7. The CDR3 nucleotides read TGTGCCAGCAGTGTAGGGACAGGGGTGATAGGCTACACCTTC. This sequence encodes CASSVGTGVIGYTF.

The chain is built from TRBV24-1 and TRBJ2-1; 10 positions agree with TRBD2. Germline V CDR1 and CDR2: KGHDR, SFDVKD. CDR3 length: 16 residues. J lost 5 bases, V lost 4 bases, and 7 bases had no gene match. The DNA of the CDR3 is TGTGCCACCAGTGACTACACTAGCGGGGTCGACAATGAGCAGTTCTTC. Translated, it gives CATSDYTSGVDNEQFF.

V and J are TRBV6-2 or TRBV6-3 and TRBJ1-1; D is perhaps TRBD1 (5 bases). This CDR3 comprises 13 residues. CDR1 is MNHEY, CDR2 SVGEGT, per germline. The V end lost 2 bases, the J end lost 5 bases, and 9 bases lay between the germline ends. Here the CDR3 reads CASSYIGGTEAFF. CDR3 bases: TGTGCCAGCAGTTACATCGGGGGAACTGAAGCTTTCTTT.

The genes are TRBV3-1 and TRBJ1-2; D unresolved. The CDR3 has 14 residues. The V and J ends lost 1 base and 0 bases respectively, with 6 bases between them. Germline CDR1 LGHDT, CDR2 YNNKEL (reference sequence). The CDR3 here is CASSQVEANYGYTF. CDR3 sequence (DNA): TGTGCCAGCAGCCAAGTCGAAGCTAACTATGGCTACACCTTC. Complete variable domain (other parts from reference TRBV3-1 and TRBJ1-2): DTAVSQTPKYLVTQMGNDKSIKCEQNLGHDTMYWYKQDSKKFLKIMFSYNNKELIINETVPNRFSPKSPDKAHLNLHINSLELGDSAVYFCASSQVEANYGYTFGSGTRLTVV.

In this sample, this clonotype turned up a few times. CDR3 DNA: TGTGCCACCAGCAGAGATAGGGTCAATGAGCAGTTCTTC. Encoded protein: CATSRDRVNEQFF. This sequence joins TRBV15 and TRBJ2-1; no definite D call. The germline V gene has CDR1 LNHNV and CDR2 YYDKDF (reference sequence). Trimming took off 0 bases at V and 6 bases at J, with 6 bases between the two ends. The CDR3 totals 13 residues.

V is TRBV24-1 and J is TRBJ2-3; 7 bases are a match to TRBD1. The V segment lost 4 bases and the J segment 10 bases; nucleotides outside the gene matches: 4. The CDR3 totals 12 residues. Germline V gene lookup returns CDR1 KGHDR and CDR2 SFDVKD. CDR3 in DNA: TGTGCCACCAGTGACTCTGGGACAGCGCAGTATTTT. Amino acids: CATSDSGTAQYF.

V and J are TRBV24-1 and TRBJ1-5; a possible D gene is TRBD1 (5 bases). This CDR3 has 16 amino acids. Germline V CDR1 and CDR2: KGHDR, SFDVKD. Trimming shortened V by 2 bases and J by 6 bases, and 16 bases separated the two germline ends. The CDR3 region is CATSDSRQGYRQPQHF. In nucleotides, the CDR3 is TGTGCCACCAGTGATTCTCGGCAGGGATACCGTCAGCCCCAGCATTTT.

This clonotype has a count of ten or more. The rearrangement uses TRBV12-3 or TRBV12-4 and TRBJ2-1; D gene uncertain. Trimming removed 5 bases from V and 4 bases from J, with 9 bases in between. The CDR3 runs to 13 residues. The CDR3 reads CASSLARYNEQFF. For the CDR3, the DNA is TGTGCCAGCAGTCTCGCGCGATACAATGAGCAGTTCTTC.

The gene calls are TRBV29-1 and TRBJ1-2, with 8 positions matching TRBD1. The CDR3 is made up of 13 amino acids. V dropped 7 bases and J dropped 6; count of bases not matched to a gene: 10. The germline CDR1 and CDR2 sequences are SQVTM and ANQGSEA. Written as DNA, the CDR3 is TGCAGCGCTATGACAGGGGCAGTCGATGGCTACACCTTC. This codes for CSAMTGAVDGYTF.

The table lists this clonotype with a few counts. The chain combines TRBV7-9 with TRBJ2-1, with 10 bases aligning to TRBD1. Germline V CDR1 and CDR2: SEHNR, FQNEAQ (reference sequence). The CDR3 length is 19 residues. V was pared by 0 bases and J by 0 bases, with 8 bases of the junction left unmatched. For the CDR3, the DNA is TGTGCCAGCAGCTTAGCCCGACAGGGGGCAATGGGCTCCTACAATGAGCAGTTCTTC. Translation: CASSLARQGAMGSYNEQFF.

This clonotype has a handful of counts. The V and J genes are TRBV6-5 and TRBJ2-7, with 7 bases fitting TRBD2. The V and J ends lost 0 bases and 9 bases, in that order; junction bases with no gene match: 14. This CDR3 spans 16 amino acids. Germline assignment: CDR1 MNHEY and CDR2 SVGAGI. CDR3 nucleotide sequence: TGTGCCAGCAGTTACTCAGGGGCTAGCGGCACGCCTCGGCAGTACTTC. This encodes CASSYSGASGTPRQYF.

V gene TRBV3-1 combines with J gene TRBJ2-1; TRBD2 matches at 7 bases. V shed 8 bases, J shed 14 bases, and the junction held 15 bases outside the gene matches. Germline V gene lookup returns CDR1 LGHDT and CDR2 YNNKEL (reference sequence). CDR3 length equals 13 residues. The CDR3 region is CASSKGTGGGKFF. The CDR3 DNA reads as TGTGCCAGCTCTAAAGGAACGGGAGGTGGGAAGTTCTTC.

The genes are TRBV7-2 and TRBJ2-3; D unclear. From germline, CDR1 is SGHTA and CDR2 FQGNSA. Trimming removed 3 bases from V and 2 bases from J, with 6 bases in between. The CDR3 covers 13 residues. The CDR3 DNA is TGTGCCAGCAGCTTGACAAACACAGATACGCAGTATTTT. Its protein product is CASSLTNTDTQYF. The full variable domain, in which reference TRBV7-2 and TRBJ2-3 provide the parts outside the CDR3, is GAGVSQSPSNKVTEKGKDVELRCDPISGHTALYWYRQSLGQGLEFLIYFQGNSAPDKSGLPSDRFSAERTGGSVSTLTIQRTQQEDSAVYLCASSLTNTDTQYFGPGTRLTVL.

The rearrangement joins TRBV2 to TRBJ2-1; 9 bases are a match to TRBD1. The V gene's germline CDR1 is SNHLY and CDR2 FYNNEI. This CDR3 has 15 residues. The V segment lost 7 bases and the J segment 5 bases; nucleotides outside the gene matches: 9. CDR3 in amino acids: CASKGRTGDDNEQFF. Here the CDR3 DNA reads TGTGCCAGCAAGGGGCGGACAGGGGATGACAATGAGCAGTTCTTC. Together with reference TRBV2 and TRBJ2-1, the CDR3 gives the full variable domain: EPEVTQTPSHQVTQMGQEVILRCVPISNHLYFYWYRQILGQKVEFLVSFYNNEISEKSEIFDDQFSVERPDGSNFTLKIRSTKLEDSAMYFCASKGRTGDDNEQFFGPGTRLTVL.

The chain employs TRBV24-1 and TRBJ2-1; no clear D gene. Germline CDR1 is KGHDR and CDR2 is SFDVKD. The CDR3 is made up of 15 amino acids. The V and J ends lost 0 bases and 8 bases respectively, with 13 bases between them. The CDR3 protein is CATSDLHGPLDEQFF. The CDR3 DNA sequence: TGTGCCACCAGTGATTTGCATGGTCCCTTGGATGAGCAGTTCTTC.